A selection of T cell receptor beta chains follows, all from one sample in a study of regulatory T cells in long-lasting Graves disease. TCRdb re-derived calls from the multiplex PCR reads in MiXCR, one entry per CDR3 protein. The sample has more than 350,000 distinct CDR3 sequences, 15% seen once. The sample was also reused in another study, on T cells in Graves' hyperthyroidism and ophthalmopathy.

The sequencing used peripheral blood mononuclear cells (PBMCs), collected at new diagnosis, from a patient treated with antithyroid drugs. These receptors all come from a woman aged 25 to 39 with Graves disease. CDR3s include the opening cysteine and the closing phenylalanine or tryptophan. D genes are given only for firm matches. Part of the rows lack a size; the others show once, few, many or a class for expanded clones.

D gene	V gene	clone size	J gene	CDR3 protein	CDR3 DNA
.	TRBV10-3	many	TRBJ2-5	CAISVGETQYF	TGTGCCATCAGTGTGGGAGAGACCCAGTACTTC
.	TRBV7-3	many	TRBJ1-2	CASSLTAGANYGYTF	TGTGCCAGCAGCTTAACGGCCGGTGCTAACTATGGCTACACCTTC
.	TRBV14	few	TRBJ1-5	CASSSGPSQHF	TGTGCCAGCAGCTCAGGTCCGTCCCAGCATTTT
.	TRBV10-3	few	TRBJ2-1	CAIKGSGRLLEFF	TGTGCCATCAAGGGGAGCGGGCGCCTCTTGGAGTTCTTC
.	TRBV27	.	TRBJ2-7	CASSESALLGDERYF	TGTGCCAGCAGTGAAAGCGCGCTCCTCGGAGACGAGCGGTACTTC
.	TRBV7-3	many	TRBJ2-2	CASSFGTNTGELFF	TGTGCCAGCAGCTTCGGTACCAACACCGGGGAGCTGTTTTTT
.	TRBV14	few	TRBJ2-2	CASSLILGPGELFF	TGTGCCAGCAGCCTCATACTAGGGCCCGGGGAGCTGTTTTTT
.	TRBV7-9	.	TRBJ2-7	CASSPLGPGIREQYF	TGTGCCAGCAGCCCTCTAGGCCCTGGTATTAGAGAGCAGTACTTC
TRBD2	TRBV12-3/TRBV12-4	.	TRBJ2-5	CASKTTSGRALGETQYF	TGTGCCAGCAAAACAACTAGCGGGAGGGCCCTCGGGGAGACCCAGTACTTC
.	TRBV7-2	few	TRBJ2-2	CASSSSRDTGELFF	TGTGCCAGCAGCTCCTCCAGGGACACCGGGGAGCTGTTTTTT
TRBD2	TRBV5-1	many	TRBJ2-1	CASSPAGTSGSSYNEQFF	TGCGCCAGCAGCCCGGCCGGGACTAGCGGGAGCTCCTACAATGAGCAGTTCTTC
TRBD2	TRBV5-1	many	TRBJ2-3	CASTSSGSVNTQYF	TGCGCCAGCACCTCTAGCGGGAGTGTGAATACGCAGTATTTT
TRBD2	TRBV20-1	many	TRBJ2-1	CSARDPGTSGMDDLNEQFF	TGCAGTGCTAGAGACCCAGGGACTAGCGGGATGGATGACCTCAATGAGCAGTTCTTC
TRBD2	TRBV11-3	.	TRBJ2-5	CASSQGLAGSPQETQYF	TGTGCCAGCAGCCAAGGACTAGCGGGAAGCCCCCAAGAGACCCAGTACTTC
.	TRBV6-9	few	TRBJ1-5	CASSSPGSGQPQHF	TGTGCCAGCAGTTCCCCAGGTTCCGGTCAGCCCCAGCATTTT
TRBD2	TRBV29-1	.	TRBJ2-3	CSVEGGRGGRTDTQYF	TGCAGCGTTGAAGGTGGGAGGGGCGGACGCACAGATACGCAGTATTTT
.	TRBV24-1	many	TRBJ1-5	CATSRGNGNQPQHF	TGTGCCACCAGCAGGGGTAACGGCAATCAGCCCCAGCATTTT
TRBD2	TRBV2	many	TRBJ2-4	CASSSRLAGIKNIQYF	TGTGCCAGCAGTTCTCGACTAGCGGGTATTAAAAACATTCAGTACTTC
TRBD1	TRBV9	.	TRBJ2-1	CASKGALEKQFF	TGTGCCAGCAAGGGGGCGTTGGAGAAGCAGTTCTTC
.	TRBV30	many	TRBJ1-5	CAWTGTPNQPQHF	TGTGCCTGGACCGGGACACCGAATCAGCCCCAGCATTTT
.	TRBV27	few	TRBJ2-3	CASSFQGKATQYF	TGTGCCAGCAGTTTCCAGGGGAAGGCTACGCAGTATTTT
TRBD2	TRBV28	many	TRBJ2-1	CASSLLLAGVIDEQFF	TGTGCCAGCAGTTTACTATTAGCGGGAGTAATCGATGAGCAGTTCTTC
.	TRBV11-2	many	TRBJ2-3	CASSWPTDTQYF	TGTGCCAGCAGCTGGCCCACAGATACGCAGTATTTT
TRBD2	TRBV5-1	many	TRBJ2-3	CASSLAGTSGSRTDTQYF	TGCGCCAGCAGCTTGGCCGGGACTAGCGGGAGCCGCACAGATACGCAGTATTTT
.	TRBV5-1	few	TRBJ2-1	CATARRAGDEQFF	TGCGCCACCGCCCGAAGAGCGGGCGATGAGCAGTTCTTC
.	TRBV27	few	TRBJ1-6	CASSPPPGSLHF	TGTGCCAGCAGCCCCCCCCCCGGCTCCCTCCACTTT
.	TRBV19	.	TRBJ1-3	CASTPGTLSGNTIYF	TGTGCCAGTACCCCAGGCACACTCTCCGGAAACACCATATATTTT
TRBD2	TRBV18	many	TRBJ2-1	CASSPIYAGGHNEQFF	TGTGCCAGCTCACCTATTTACGCGGGAGGCCACAATGAGCAGTTCTTC
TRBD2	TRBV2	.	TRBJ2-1	CASRGTSGAYNEQFF	TGTGCCAGCAGGGGGACTAGCGGGGCATACAATGAGCAGTTCTTC
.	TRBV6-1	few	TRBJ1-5	CASSLLGPQHF	TGTGCCAGCAGCCTGCTAGGGCCCCAGCATTTT
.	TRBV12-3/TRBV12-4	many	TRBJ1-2	CASSLGGYTF	TGTGCCAGCAGTTTGGGTGGCTACACCTTC
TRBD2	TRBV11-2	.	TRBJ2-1	CASSFFFSGRANEQFF	TGTGCCAGCAGTTTCTTTTTTAGCGGGAGGGCCAATGAGCAGTTCTTC
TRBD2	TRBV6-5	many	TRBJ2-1	CASSYSRGGDHEQFF	TGTGCCAGCAGTTACTCGCGGGGAGGGGATCATGAGCAGTTCTTC
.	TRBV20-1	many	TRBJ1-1	CSARTPGEVTEAFF	TGCAGTGCTAGGACCCCAGGGGAAGTTACTGAAGCTTTCTTT
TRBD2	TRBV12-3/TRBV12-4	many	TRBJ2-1	CASSFTSGSSEQFF	TGTGCCAGCAGTTTCACTAGCGGGAGCAGTGAGCAGTTCTTC
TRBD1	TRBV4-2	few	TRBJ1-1	CASSEDRVNTEAFF	TGTGCCAGCAGCGAAGACAGGGTGAACACTGAAGCTTTCTTT
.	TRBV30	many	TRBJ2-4	CAWSKGNNKNIQYF	TGTGCCTGGAGCAAAGGGAATAATAAAAACATTCAGTACTTC
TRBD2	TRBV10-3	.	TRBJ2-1	CATIAGGYNEQFF	TGTGCCACAATAGCGGGAGGCTACAATGAGCAGTTCTTC
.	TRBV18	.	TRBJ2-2	CASSPQGSGELFF	TGTGCCAGCTCACCACAGGGTTCCGGGGAGCTGTTTTTT
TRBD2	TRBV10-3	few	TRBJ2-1	CAISDPRSLAGINEQFF	TGTGCCATCAGTGACCCTAGGAGTCTAGCGGGGATCAATGAGCAGTTCTTC
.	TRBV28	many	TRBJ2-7	CASTGVEQYF	TGTGCCAGCACAGGGGTCGAGCAGTACTTC
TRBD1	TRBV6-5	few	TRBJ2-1	CASSYSGQGARNEQFF	TGTGCCAGCAGTTACTCGGGACAGGGGGCCCGGAATGAGCAGTTCTTC
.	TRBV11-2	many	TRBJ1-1	CASSLDWGRSGTEAFF	TGTGCCAGCAGCTTAGATTGGGGACGAAGTGGCACTGAAGCTTTCTTT
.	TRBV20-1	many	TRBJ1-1	CSARDGGLNTEAFF	TGCAGTGCTAGAGACGGGGGATTGAACACTGAAGCTTTCTTT
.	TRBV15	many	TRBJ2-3	CATSIGTDTQYF	TGTGCCACCAGCATAGGCACAGATACGCAGTATTTT